This T cell receptor (beta chain) was retrieved from a study of graft-versus-host responses after intestinal transplantation (dated by TCRdb to the early 2020s). Turning to the overall study: The transplants that recipients received were multivisceral, liver-intestinal, or isolated intestinal. The cohort enrolled under 30 intestinal transplant recipients, one of whom was a retransplant, and 3 patients without pretransplant specimens were excluded. Bulk TCR-beta CDR3 sequencing was used to track graft-versus-host and host-versus-graft alloreactive T cell clones in the graft, circulation and bone marrow after intestinal transplantation. A peak of at least 4% donor T cells among recipient peripheral blood mononuclear cells was the definition used for donor T cell macrochimerism. Alloreactive clones were identified by sequencing pre-transplant mixed lymphocyte reaction products and comparing them with unstimulated pre-transplant donor and recipient T cells. Instead of going to the commercial service, samples from a few later patients were sequenced in-house on an Illumina MiSeq and processed with MiXCR. All recipients received anti-thymocyte globulin induction followed by maintenance tacrolimus and steroids for around three years.

Library method: the immunoSEQ multiplex PCR assay. For most patients, genomic DNA was isolated with the Qiagen DNeasy Blood and Tissue Kit and shipped frozen to Adaptive Biotechnologies for TCR sequencing. For most patients, high-throughput TCR-beta CDR3 sequencing of genomic DNA was performed by Adaptive Biotechnologies. Per the original workflow: Adaptive's ImmunoSEQ software was the source of the TCR sequencing data for 18 patients, while three other patients were processed with MiXCR and VDJtools. CD4 versus CD8 sorting errors were corrected by removing sequences found in both subsets at a frequency ratio below 5:1. CDR3 nucleotide sequences shared by donor and recipient were removed because the origin of these sequences could not be assigned. At least 2-fold expansion over unstimulated cells and a minimum CFSE-low frequency of 0.002% (template counts) or 0.001% (read counts) were required for clones to be classified as alloreactive. Clones were considered mappable if detected in sequenced pre-transplant spleen, lymph node, or MLR CFSE-low populations of the donor or recipient. Cumulative frequency of alloreactive clones was calculated as a percentage of all sequences weighted by copy number. TCRdb retrieved this table from immuneACCESS and kept in-frame rearrangements only. Not all clones are present; in checked studies, unresolved V genes account for under half, and no reason is known for the remainder. The DNA was the basis for D and trimming; V, J and clone size are from that table. The sample table holds roughly 98,000 clones, of which about 93% were seen once. The top ten clonotypes cover approximately 1.1% of the sample.

Results and caveats for the whole study, not just this receptor: The relatively low number and heterogeneity of intestinal transplant patients limited the conclusions. Early after transplant, peak levels of circulating GvH clones were associated with declines in HvG clones. GvH clones turned up in recipient bone marrow, with some appearing earlier in ileal mucosa or blood, a pattern consistent with an intestinal mucosal origin. In patients with donor T cell macrochimerism, the allografts had high GvH to HvG T cell clonal ratios.

The time point tag for this specimen amounts to: cells obtained before transplantation from donor or recipient. CD3+CD4+ and CD3+CD8+ populations were FACS-sorted from unstimulated pre-transplant donor and recipient cells taken from spleen or lymph nodes. With respect to this clone: Its antigen specificity is not known. No much larger clone exists at a distance of one base, and base qualities are not known.

This sequence was found in a human donor who was the organ donor for an intestinal transplant. The material was unstimulated CD8+ T cells sorted from spleen or lymph node cells, obtained before transplant.

Here is the DNA: TGTGCCAGCAGCCCGACCGGGACTCAGCCCTACGAGCAGTACTTC. Its protein is CASSPTGTQPYEQYF. Here the chain combines TRBV5-4 and TRBJ2-7; the D region possibly corresponds to TRBD2 (6 bases align). V and J lose 4 bases and 2 bases, and a span of 16 bases separates them. In the germline V gene (reference sequence), CDR1 corresponds to SGHNT and CDR2 to YYREEE. From cysteine to phenylalanine, the CDR3 is 15 amino acids long. Of the read, only the CDR3 DNA is kept; its 45 bases are in frame from base 1.